This T cell receptor (beta chain) was documented in a study of cytomegalovirus exposure and HLA in healthy donors. Study as a whole: In an earlier analysis, 95 million to 130 million unique TCR beta sequences were found from some 200 million T cells. From donors who were HLA-typed, an early data release held 80 million to 95 million unique TCRs.

Comment on this clone: The antigen remains unidentified.

Looked up from germline, CDR1 is SEHNR and CDR2 is FQNEAQ (reference sequence). The ends lost 5 bases at V and 6 bases at J; junction bases unmatched: 12. There are 16 residues in the CDR3. The PCR ran on 60 Vbeta and 13 Jbeta primers. TCRdb's copy holds only in-frame clones and misses some; the assay was immunoSEQ multiplex PCR. This sample yields more than 110,000 clones, of which about three quarters are seen a single time; 3.5% to 5% belongs to the top ten. General study results and limits: Sequencing likely generated an artifact that appeared as a cluster of highly shared sequence variants.

The source material was PBMCs. This clonotype was sampled from a male donor in good health and CMV-seronegative. The V and J genes are TRBV7-9 and TRBJ1-2; 10 positions match TRBD1. CDR3 coding DNA: TGTGCCAGCAGCCCTCAGACAGGGGGCAACCGCAATGGCTACACCTTC. This sequence encodes CASSPQTGGNRNGYTF.